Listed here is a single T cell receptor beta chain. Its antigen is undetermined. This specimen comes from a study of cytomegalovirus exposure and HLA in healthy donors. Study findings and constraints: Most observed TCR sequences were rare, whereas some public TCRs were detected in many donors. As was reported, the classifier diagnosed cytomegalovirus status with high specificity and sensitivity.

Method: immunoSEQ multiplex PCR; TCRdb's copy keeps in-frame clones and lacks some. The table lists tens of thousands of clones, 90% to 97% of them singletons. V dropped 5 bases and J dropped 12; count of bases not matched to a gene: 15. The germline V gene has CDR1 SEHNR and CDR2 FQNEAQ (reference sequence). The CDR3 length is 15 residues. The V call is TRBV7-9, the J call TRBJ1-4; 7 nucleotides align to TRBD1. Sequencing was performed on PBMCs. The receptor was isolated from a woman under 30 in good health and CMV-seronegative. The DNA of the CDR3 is TGTGCCAGCAGCCCCCGATCCGGGACAGCCGGGGAACTGTTTTTT. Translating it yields CASSPRSGTAGELFF.